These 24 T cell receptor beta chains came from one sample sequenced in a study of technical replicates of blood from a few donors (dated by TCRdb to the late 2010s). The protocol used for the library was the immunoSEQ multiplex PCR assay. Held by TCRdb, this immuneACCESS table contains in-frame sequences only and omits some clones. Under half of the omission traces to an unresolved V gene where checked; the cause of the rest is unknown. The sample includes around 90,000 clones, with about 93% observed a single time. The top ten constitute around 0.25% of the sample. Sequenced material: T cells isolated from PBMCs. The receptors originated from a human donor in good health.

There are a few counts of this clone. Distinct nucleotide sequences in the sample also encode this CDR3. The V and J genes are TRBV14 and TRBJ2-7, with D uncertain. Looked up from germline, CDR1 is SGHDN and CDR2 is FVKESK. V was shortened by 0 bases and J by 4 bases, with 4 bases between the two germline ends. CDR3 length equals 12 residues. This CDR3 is CASSQESYEQYF. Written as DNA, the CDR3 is TGTGCCAGCAGCCAAGAATCGTACGAGCAGTACTTC.

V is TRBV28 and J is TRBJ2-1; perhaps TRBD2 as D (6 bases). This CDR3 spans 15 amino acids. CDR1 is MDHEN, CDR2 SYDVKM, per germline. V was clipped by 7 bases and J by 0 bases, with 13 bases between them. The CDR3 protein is CASTLASLSYNEQFF. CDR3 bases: TGTGCCAGCACCCTAGCGAGTCTCTCCTACAATGAGCAGTTCTTC.

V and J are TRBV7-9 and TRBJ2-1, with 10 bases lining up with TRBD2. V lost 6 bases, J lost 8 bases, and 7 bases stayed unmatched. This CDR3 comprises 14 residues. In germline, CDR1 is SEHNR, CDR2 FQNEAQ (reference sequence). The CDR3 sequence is CASRGAGGPYEQFF. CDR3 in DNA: TGTGCCAGCAGAGGAGCGGGAGGGCCCTATGAGCAGTTCTTC.

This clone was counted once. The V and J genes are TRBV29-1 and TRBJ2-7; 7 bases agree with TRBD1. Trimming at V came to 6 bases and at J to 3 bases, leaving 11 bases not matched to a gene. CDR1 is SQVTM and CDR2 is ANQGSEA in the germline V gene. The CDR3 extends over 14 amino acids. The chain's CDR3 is CSVARGTEIYEQYF. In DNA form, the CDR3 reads TGCAGCGTCGCCCGTGGGACAGAAATCTACGAGCAGTACTTC.

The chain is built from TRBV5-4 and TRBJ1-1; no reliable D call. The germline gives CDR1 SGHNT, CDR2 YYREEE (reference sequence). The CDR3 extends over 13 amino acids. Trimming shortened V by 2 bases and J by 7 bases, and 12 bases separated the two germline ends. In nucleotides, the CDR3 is TGTGCCAGCAGCTTTCGAGGGAAGCTTGAAGCTTTCTTT. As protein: CASSFRGKLEAFF. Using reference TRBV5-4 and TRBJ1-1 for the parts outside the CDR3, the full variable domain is ETGVTQSPTHLIKTRGQQVTLRCSSQSGHNTVSWYQQALGQGPQFIFQYYREEENGRGNFPPRFSGLQFPNYSSELNVNALELDDSALYLCASSFRGKLEAFFGQGTRLTVV.

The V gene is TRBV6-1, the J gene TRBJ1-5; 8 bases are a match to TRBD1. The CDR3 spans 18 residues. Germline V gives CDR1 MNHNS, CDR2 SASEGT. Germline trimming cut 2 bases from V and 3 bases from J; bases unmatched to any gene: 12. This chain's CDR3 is CASSEYRGGVRINQPQHF. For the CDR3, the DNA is TGTGCCAGCAGTGAATACAGGGGGGGAGTTCGCATCAATCAGCCCCAGCATTTT.

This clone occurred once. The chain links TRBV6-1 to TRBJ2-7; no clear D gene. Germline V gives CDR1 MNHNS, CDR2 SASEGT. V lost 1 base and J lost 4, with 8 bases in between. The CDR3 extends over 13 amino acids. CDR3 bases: TGTGCCAGCAGTGAAGAGCGCTTTTACGAGCAGTACTTC. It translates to CASSEERFYEQYF.

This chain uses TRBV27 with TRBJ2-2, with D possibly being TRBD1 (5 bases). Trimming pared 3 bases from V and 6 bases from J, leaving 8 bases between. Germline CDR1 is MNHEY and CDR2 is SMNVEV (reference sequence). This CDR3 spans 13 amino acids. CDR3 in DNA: TGTGCCAGCAGTTTGCAGGGCTCCGGGGAGCTGTTTTTT. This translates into CASSLQGSGELFF.

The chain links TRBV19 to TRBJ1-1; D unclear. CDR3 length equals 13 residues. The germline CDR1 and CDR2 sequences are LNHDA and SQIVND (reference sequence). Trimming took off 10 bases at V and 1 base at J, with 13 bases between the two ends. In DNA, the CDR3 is TGTGCCATCTCAAATGAGTGGAACACTGAAGCTTTCTTT. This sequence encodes CAISNEWNTEAFF.

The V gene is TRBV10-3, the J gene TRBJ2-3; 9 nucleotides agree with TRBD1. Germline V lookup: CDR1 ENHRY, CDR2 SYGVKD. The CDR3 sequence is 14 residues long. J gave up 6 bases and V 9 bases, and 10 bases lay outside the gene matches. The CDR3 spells CAMRGQGVDDTQYF. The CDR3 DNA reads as TGTGCCATGCGGGGACAGGGTGTTGATGATACGCAGTATTTT.

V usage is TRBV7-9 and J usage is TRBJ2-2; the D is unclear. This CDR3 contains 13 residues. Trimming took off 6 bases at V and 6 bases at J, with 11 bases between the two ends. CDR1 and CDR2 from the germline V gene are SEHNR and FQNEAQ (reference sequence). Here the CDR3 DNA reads TGTGCCAGCAGGCCTACAGAATCCGGGGAGCTGTTTTTT. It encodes CASRPTESGELFF.

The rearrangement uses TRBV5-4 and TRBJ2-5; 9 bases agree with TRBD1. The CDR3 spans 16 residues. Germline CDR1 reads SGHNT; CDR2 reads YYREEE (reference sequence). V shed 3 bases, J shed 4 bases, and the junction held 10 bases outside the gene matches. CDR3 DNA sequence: TGTGCCAGCAGCTCAGCCTTGGACAGGGGTAGAGAGACCCAGTACTTC. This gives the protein CASSSALDRGRETQYF.

The CDR3 DNA is TGTGCCAGCAGTTTCGTGCGGGAGGGCTATATGGATGAGCAGTTCTTC. Translating gives CASSFVREGYMDEQFF. V usage is TRBV28 and J usage is TRBJ2-1; the match to TRBD2 covers 9 bases. The V gene's germline CDR1 is MDHEN and CDR2 SYDVKM. V lost 3 bases, J lost 8 bases, and 11 bases stayed unmatched. The CDR3 has 16 amino acids.

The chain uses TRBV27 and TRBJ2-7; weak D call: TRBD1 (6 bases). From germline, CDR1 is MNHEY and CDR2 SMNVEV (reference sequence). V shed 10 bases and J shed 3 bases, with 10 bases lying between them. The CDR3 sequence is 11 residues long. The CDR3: CATQQGYEQYF. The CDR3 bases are TGTGCCACCCAACAGGGCTACGAGCAGTACTTC.

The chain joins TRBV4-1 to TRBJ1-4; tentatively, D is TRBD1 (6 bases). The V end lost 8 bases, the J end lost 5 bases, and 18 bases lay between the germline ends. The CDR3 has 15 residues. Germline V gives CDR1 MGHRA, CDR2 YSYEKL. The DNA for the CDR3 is TGCGCCAGCGCCACCGGAGCGGGGGCCAATGAAAAACTGTTTTTT. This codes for CASATGAGANEKLFF.

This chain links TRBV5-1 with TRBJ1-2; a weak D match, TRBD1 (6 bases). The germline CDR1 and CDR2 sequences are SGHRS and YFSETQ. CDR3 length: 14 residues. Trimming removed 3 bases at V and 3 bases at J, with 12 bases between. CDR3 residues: CASSWAGADYGYTF. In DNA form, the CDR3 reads TGCGCCAGCAGCTGGGCGGGGGCAGACTATGGCTACACCTTC.

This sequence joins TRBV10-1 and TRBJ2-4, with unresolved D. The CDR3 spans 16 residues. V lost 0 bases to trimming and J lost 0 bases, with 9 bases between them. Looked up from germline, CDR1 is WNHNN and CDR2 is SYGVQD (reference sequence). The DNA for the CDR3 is TGCGCCAGCAGTGAGTCGAGGCTCCCAGCCAAAAACATTCAGTACTTC. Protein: CASSESRLPAKNIQYF.

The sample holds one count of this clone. Written as DNA, the CDR3 is TGTGCCAGCATCCCAGGCACCGGGACTAGCGGGGGAGATACGCAGTATTTT. Its translation is CASIPGTGTSGGDTQYF. The chain uses TRBV7-9 and TRBJ2-3; TRBD2 agrees at 14 bases. The CDR3 has 17 residues. The V and J ends lost 7 bases and 5 bases, in that order; junction bases with no gene match: 11. Germline V lookup: CDR1 SEHNR, CDR2 FQNEAQ (reference sequence).

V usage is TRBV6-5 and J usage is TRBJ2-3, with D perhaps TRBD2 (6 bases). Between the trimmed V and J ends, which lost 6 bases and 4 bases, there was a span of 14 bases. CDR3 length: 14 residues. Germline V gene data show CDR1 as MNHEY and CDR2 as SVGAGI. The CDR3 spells CASRFSGTADTQYF. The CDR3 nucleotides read TGTGCCAGCAGGTTTAGCGGTACCGCAGATACGCAGTATTTT.

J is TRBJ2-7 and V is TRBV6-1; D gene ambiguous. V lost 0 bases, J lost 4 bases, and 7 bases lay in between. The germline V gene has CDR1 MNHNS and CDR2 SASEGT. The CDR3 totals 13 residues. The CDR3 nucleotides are TGTGCCAGCAGTGAAGCGGGCAGTTACGAGCAGTACTTC. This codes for CASSEAGSYEQYF.

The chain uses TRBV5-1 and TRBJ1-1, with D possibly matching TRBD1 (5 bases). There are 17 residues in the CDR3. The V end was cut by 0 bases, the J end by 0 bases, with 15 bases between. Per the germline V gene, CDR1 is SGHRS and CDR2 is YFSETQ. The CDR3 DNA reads TGCGCCAGCAGCTTGGCCCCCACAGGTCTGGTGAACACTGAAGCTTTCTTT. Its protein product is CASSLAPTGLVNTEAFF.

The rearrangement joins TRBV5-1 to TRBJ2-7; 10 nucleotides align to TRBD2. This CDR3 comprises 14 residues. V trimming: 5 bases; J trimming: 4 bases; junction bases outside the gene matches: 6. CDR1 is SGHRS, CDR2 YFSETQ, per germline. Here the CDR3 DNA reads TGCGCCAGCAGTGAGAGCGGGAGGGTATACGAGCAGTACTTC. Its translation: CASSESGRVYEQYF.

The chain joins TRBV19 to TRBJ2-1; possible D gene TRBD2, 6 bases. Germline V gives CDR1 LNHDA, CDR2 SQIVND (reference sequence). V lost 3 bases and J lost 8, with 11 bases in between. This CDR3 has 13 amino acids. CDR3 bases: TGTGCCAGTAGTATGGGACTGGTGCATGAGCAGTTCTTC. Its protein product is CASSMGLVHEQFF.

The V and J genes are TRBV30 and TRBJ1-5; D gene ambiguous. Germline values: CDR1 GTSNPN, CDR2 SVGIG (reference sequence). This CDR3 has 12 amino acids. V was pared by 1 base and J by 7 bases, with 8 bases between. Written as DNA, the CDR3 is TGTGCCTGGAGTGGACGGAGGCAGCCCCAGCATTTT. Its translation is CAWSGRRQPQHF.